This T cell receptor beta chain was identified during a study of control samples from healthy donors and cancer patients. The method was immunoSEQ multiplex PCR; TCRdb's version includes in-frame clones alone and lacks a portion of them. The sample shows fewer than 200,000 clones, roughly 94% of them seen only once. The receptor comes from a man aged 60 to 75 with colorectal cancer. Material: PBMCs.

CDR3 in DNA: TGTGCCAGCAGTTACCGACTAGCGGGGAACAATGAGCAGTTCTTC. Its protein is CASSYRLAGNNEQFF. The chain couples TRBV6-6 to TRBJ2-1, with 11 bases matching TRBD2. Germline V gives CDR1 MNHNY, CDR2 SVGAGI (reference sequence). This CDR3 is 15 amino acids long. The trim removed 2 bases at V and 5 bases at J, leaving 2 bases unmatched.